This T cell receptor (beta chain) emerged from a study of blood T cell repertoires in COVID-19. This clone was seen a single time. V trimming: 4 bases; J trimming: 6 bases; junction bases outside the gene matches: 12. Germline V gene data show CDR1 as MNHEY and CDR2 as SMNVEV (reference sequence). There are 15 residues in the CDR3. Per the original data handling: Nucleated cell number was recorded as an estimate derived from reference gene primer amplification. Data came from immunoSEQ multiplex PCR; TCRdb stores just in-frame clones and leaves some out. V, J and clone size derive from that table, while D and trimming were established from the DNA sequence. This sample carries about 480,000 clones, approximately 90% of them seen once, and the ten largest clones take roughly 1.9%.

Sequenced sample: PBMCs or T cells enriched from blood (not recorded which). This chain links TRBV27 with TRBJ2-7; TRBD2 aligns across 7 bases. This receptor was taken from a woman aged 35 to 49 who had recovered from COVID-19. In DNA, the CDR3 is TGTGCCAGCAGTTGGGGGGGGGAGGGCCCGTCCGAGCAGTACTTC. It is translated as CASSWGGEGPSEQYF.